These 15 T cell receptor beta chains came from one sample sequenced in a study of identical twins. TCRdb used MiXCR to reprocess the 5' RACE reads, holding one entry per CDR3 protein. The sample records approximately 300,000 distinct CDR3 sequences, roughly 9.8% being singletons. This same sample was also part of a study on yellow fever vaccine responses in identical twins.

The sample consisted of CD8+ T cells sorted from blood. Receptor source: a woman in her late teens or twenties in good health.

This chain links TRBV7-9 with TRBJ2-3; no firm D call. V was pared by 7 bases and J by 4 bases, with 15 bases between. The CDR3 runs to 14 residues. Germline assignment: CDR1 SEHNR and CDR2 FQNEAQ (reference sequence). The CDR3 sequence is CASTPDEFADTQYF. CDR3 DNA: TGTGCCAGCACCCCCGACGAATTCGCAGATACGCAGTATTTT.

This clonotype was seen a few times. The chain joins TRBV27 to TRBJ2-3, with D perhaps matching TRBD2 (5 bases). Trimming took off 5 bases at V and 5 bases at J, with 14 bases between the two ends. Looked up from germline, CDR1 is MNHEY and CDR2 is SMNVEV (reference sequence). The CDR3 runs 14 residues. The CDR3 protein is CASSMSRGEDTQYF. CDR3 coding DNA: TGTGCCAGCAGTATGAGCCGGGGAGAAGATACGCAGTATTTT.

The chain's CDR3 is CASSLFWRGTRGDTQYF. The CDR3 DNA follows: TGTGCCAGCAGTTTATTTTGGCGGGGGACAAGAGGGGATACGCAGTATTTT. The chain joins TRBV28 to TRBJ2-3, with TRBD2 as a possible D gene (7 bases). V lost 1 base and J lost 6, with 20 bases in between. CDR3 size: 17 residues. The V gene's germline CDR1 is MDHEN and CDR2 SYDVKM.

The chain uses TRBV28 and TRBJ2-7, with TRBD2 as a possible D gene (6 bases). Trimming removed 5 bases at V and 3 bases at J, with 14 bases between. The germline V gene has CDR1 MDHEN and CDR2 SYDVKM. This CDR3 has 14 residues. The DNA of the CDR3 is TGTGCCAGCAGTCTTTTGGGACTGATCTACGAGCAGTACTTC. Protein sequence: CASSLLGLIYEQYF.

The chain couples TRBV7-2 to TRBJ2-5; 11 nucleotides align to TRBD2. With 3 bases clipped from V and 6 bases from J, the junction kept 3 bases outside the gene matches. The germline V gene has CDR1 SGHTA and CDR2 FQGNSA. CDR3 length equals 14 residues. CDR3 protein: CASSFGTSGKTQYF. The DNA of the CDR3 is TGTGCCAGCAGCTTCGGGACTAGCGGCAAGACCCAGTACTTC.

This clonotype showed up just a few times. CDR3 nucleotide sequence: TGTGCCAGCGAACAGTCCCCCGCCATACTAGCGGGGGACACAGATACGCAGTATTTT. It yields the protein CASEQSPAILAGDTDTQYF. The chain couples TRBV25-1 to TRBJ2-3, with 11 bases fitting TRBD2. Germline V lookup: CDR1 MGHDK, CDR2 SYGVNS. The CDR3 is 19 amino acids. Trimming removed 8 bases from V and 2 bases from J; junction bases left unmatched: 18.

V gene TRBV20-1 combines with J gene TRBJ2-1, with D possibly being TRBD1 (5 bases). Trimming stripped 5 bases from V and 0 bases from J, with 8 bases between. This CDR3 has 13 residues. Germline CDR1 DFQATT, CDR2 SNEGSKA (reference sequence). This chain's CDR3 is CSAYRSSYNEQFF. The CDR3 nucleotides read TGCAGTGCTTACAGGAGCTCCTACAATGAGCAGTTCTTC.

J is TRBJ2-7 and V is TRBV9; possible D gene TRBD1, 5 bases. Deletions cut 0 bases from V and 6 bases from J, with 13 bases between. The germline V gene has CDR1 SGDLS and CDR2 YYNGEE. This CDR3 is built from 14 residues. The CDR3 DNA sequence: TGTGCCAGCAGCGTAGGGGGCCTCCCGCTCGAGCAGTACTTC. As protein: CASSVGGLPLEQYF.

There are many counts of this clonotype. This sequence joins TRBV5-1 and TRBJ2-2, with 11 bases matching TRBD1. Looked up from germline, CDR1 is SGHRS and CDR2 is YFSETQ. There are 17 residues in the CDR3. J gave up 3 bases and V 4 bases, and 8 bases lay outside the gene matches. CDR3 loop: CASSIRTGGSDTGELFF. The CDR3 coding sequence is TGCGCCAGCAGCATCCGGACAGGGGGCTCTGACACCGGGGAGCTGTTTTTT.

The chain links TRBV20-1 to TRBJ2-1; TRBD2 might be the D (5 bases). This CDR3 contains 13 residues. Deletions cut 1 base from V and 9 bases from J, with 13 bases between. The germline V gene has CDR1 DFQATT and CDR2 SNEGSKA (reference sequence). CDR3 sequence: CSARGSSAGEQFF. CDR3 nucleotide sequence: TGCAGTGCTAGAGGCAGTAGCGCCGGTGAGCAGTTCTTC.

This clonotype was recorded many times. The chain has TRBV6-2 or TRBV6-3 and TRBJ2-3; D may be TRBD1 (6 bases). V lost 4 bases and J lost 2, with 10 bases in between. CDR3 size: 14 residues. Looked up from germline, CDR1 is MNHEY and CDR2 is SVGEGT. The CDR3 is CASSLWTATDTQYF. The CDR3 nucleotides are TGTGCCAGCAGTTTGTGGACAGCCACAGATACGCAGTATTTT.

This sequence joins TRBV7-9 and TRBJ1-1; 8 nucleotides align to TRBD1. Germline V gene data show CDR1 as SEHNR and CDR2 as FQNEAQ (reference sequence). The CDR3 has 13 amino acids. The J segment lost 6 bases and the V segment lost 4 bases, leaving 4 bases of the junction unmatched. The CDR3 DNA follows: TGTGCCAGCAGCTCGGACAGGGACGCTGAAGCTTTCTTT. It yields the protein CASSSDRDAEAFF. The full variable domain, with the rest looked up from reference TRBV7-9 and TRBJ1-1, is DTGVSQNPRHKITKRGQNVTFRCDPISEHNRLYWYRQTLGQGPEFLTYFQNEAQLEKSRLLSDRFSAERPKGSFSTLEIQRTEQGDSAMYLCASSSDRDAEAFFGQGTRLTVV.

This clonotype came up a few times. The V gene is TRBV19, the J gene TRBJ1-4; D call uncertain. Germline V lookup: CDR1 LNHDA, CDR2 SQIVND (reference sequence). The germline V and J ends were trimmed by 6 bases and 8 bases, with 13 bases remaining between them. The CDR3 is 13 residues long. The CDR3 DNA is TGTGCCAGTAGCCAATGGACGTACGAAAAACTGTTTTTT. This codes for CASSQWTYEKLFF.

This clonotype was seen more than once but under ten times. The CDR3 DNA reads as TGTGCTACCAAGGCTTTTAACCGGGACAGGGCCTACGAGCAGTACTTC. Translation gives CATKAFNRDRAYEQYF. This chain joins TRBV7-7 and TRBJ2-7; TRBD1 aligns across 9 bases. This CDR3 contains 16 residues. From germline, CDR1 is SSHAT and CDR2 FNYEAQ (reference sequence).

The V call is TRBV20-1, the J call TRBJ2-1, with D perhaps TRBD1 (6 bases). The CDR3 covers 14 residues. Germline assignment: CDR1 DFQATT and CDR2 SNEGSKA (reference sequence). The V and J ends lost 4 bases and 4 bases respectively, with 14 bases between them. This CDR3 is CSAIPPDRYNEQFF. The CDR3 nucleotides are TGCAGTGCTATACCGCCGGACAGATACAATGAGCAGTTCTTC.